The rows below give T cell receptor beta chains drawn from one sample of a study of cytomegalovirus exposure and HLA in healthy donors. Clones were read by immunoSEQ multiplex PCR, and TCRdb kept only the in-frame ones, dropping some. Of 250,000 to 350,000 clones listed, 86% are singletons. The specimen was PBMCs. These receptors originate from a man aged 40-49 years in good health and CMV-seropositive. Both conserved end residues are part of each CDR3. The D gene is left open where the match is weak.

v_gene	len	j_gene	d_gene	CDR3aa
TRBV28	13	TRBJ2-2	NA	CASIQGSTGELFF
TRBV7-8	16	TRBJ2-7	NA	CASSLGPDRATYEQYF
TRBV6-1	15	TRBJ1-5	TRBD1	CASRGSRGGNQPQHF
TRBV9	16	TRBJ2-7	TRBD1	CASSVAGGGTGESQYF
TRBV19	14	TRBJ2-7	TRBD1	CASGRQGGLYEQYF
TRBV7-2	14	TRBJ2-3	TRBD2	CASSLGYGRDTQYF
TRBV14	15	TRBJ1-5	NA	CASSQGSARGQPQHF
TRBV29-1	14	TRBJ1-2	NA	CSVGGAGGGYGYTF
TRBV19	14	TRBJ1-2	NA	CASSMVPQYYGYTF
TRBV5-1	19	TRBJ2-3	TRBD2	CASSTSGTSGRTSTDTQYF
TRBV6-1	15	TRBJ2-7	NA	CASSGTARTPYEQYF
TRBV7-9	15	TRBJ1-2	NA	CASSLWSGADYGYTF
TRBV7-3	13	TRBJ1-1	NA	CASSLTPGAEAFF
TRBV4-1	14	TRBJ2-7	NA	CASSQVGGVYEQYF
TRBV5-1	15	TRBJ1-1	TRBD1	CASSPGQGASTEAFF
TRBV28	14	TRBJ1-4	NA	CASSWGPANEKLFF
TRBV30	15	TRBJ1-1	TRBD1	CAWSPGTGGRTEAFF
TRBV5-6	13	TRBJ2-7	NA	CASSLDRRYEQYF
TRBV6-4	14	TRBJ1-1	NA	CASRPRPGETEAFF
TRBV7-9	16	TRBJ1-3	TRBD1	CASSLDGTGTGNTIYF
TRBV29-1	13	TRBJ2-3	NA	CSARVDSRDTQYF
TRBV7-8	16	TRBJ2-1	NA	CASSMGVTLVGGEQFF
TRBV5-1	15	TRBJ2-1	TRBD2	CASSLGLAAYNEQFF
TRBV19	14	TRBJ2-1	NA	CASGRYSVNNEQFF
TRBV6-5	15	TRBJ1-5	TRBD1	CASGNRGYSNQPQHF
TRBV7-2	15	TRBJ1-1	NA	CASSLAGGLNTEAFF
TRBV4-2	12	TRBJ2-7	TRBD2	CASSPGGSEQYF
TRBV2	15	TRBJ2-2	TRBD2	CASSVPSGNTGELFF
TRBV11-2	13	TRBJ2-7	TRBD1	CASRWTGVDEQYF
TRBV14	16	TRBJ2-1	TRBD2	CASSHPGLAGYNEQFF
TRBV6-5	14	TRBJ1-2	NA	CASSYSTRRDGYTF
TRBV28	16	TRBJ1-4	NA	CASSRGTHATNEKLFF
TRBV27	13	TRBJ2-7	NA	CASSLSRLHEQYF
TRBV28	16	TRBJ2-3	NA	CASSPPGELDTDTQYF
TRBV5-4	14	TRBJ2-2	NA	CASTKPRGTGELFF
TRBV6-1	14	TRBJ2-7	NA	CASSRDSRGYEQYF
TRBV28	13	TRBJ1-1	NA	CASSTTVNTEAFF
TRBV2	12	TRBJ2-1	NA	CCGRGLGIEQFF
TRBV18	16	TRBJ2-7	TRBD2	CASSPPSSGGAYEQYF
TRBV19	14	TRBJ1-5	TRBD1	CASSSTGGYQPQHF
TRBV27	15	TRBJ2-5	NA	CASSPLLTGRETQYF
TRBV5-6	14	TRBJ2-1	TRBD2	CASRTSGVLHEQFF
TRBV7-2	15	TRBJ2-5	TRBD1	CASSSGTGRKETQYF
TRBV18	20	TRBJ1-4	NA	CASSPGLGRQAASTNEKLFF
TRBV5-6	17	TRBJ2-1	TRBD2	CASSWGMAGGINNEQFF
TRBV10-2	14	TRBJ2-3	NA	CASSEAVRWDTQYF
TRBV9	15	TRBJ2-1	TRBD2	CASSAGTSGSNEQFF
TRBV29-1	15	TRBJ1-1	TRBD1	CSVGVGGALSTEAFF
TRBV20-1	11	TRBJ1-2	NA	CSARGASGYTF
TRBV7-9	14	TRBJ2-1	NA	CSSSLHGSYNEQFF
TRBV19	18	TRBJ2-5	TRBD2	CASSVGLAGGMGQETQYF
TRBV25-1	15	TRBJ2-2	NA	CASSEGAGGTGELFF
TRBV19	17	TRBJ2-1	TRBD1	CASSIPGQDRSYNEQFF
TRBV19	15	TRBJ1-4	NA	CASSTGQTSNEKLFF
TRBV10-3	14	TRBJ1-1	NA	CAIRSGTGGTEAFF
TRBV5-4	15	TRBJ2-5	TRBD2	CASSSLAGAGETQYF
TRBV7-9	16	TRBJ2-7	TRBD1	CSSSLRQGQGFHEQYF
TRBV15	15	TRBJ1-2	NA	CATSRGFIDNYGYTF